Here is one TCR beta chain with its context. Antigen unknown. The sample originates from a study of CXCR3-negative and CXCR3-positive naive CD8 T cells. Study details: With about 1.5 +/- 0.3 million reads per library, the TRB reads numbered some 130 million in total.

This CDR3 is built from 19 residues. Per the germline V gene, CDR1 is PRHDT and CDR2 is FYEKMQ (reference sequence). Broader study findings: Hydrophobicity was higher for TRB CDR3s found in CXCR3-positive naive cells than in CXCR3-negative naive cells. Fresh PBMCs were used in most assays, and CXCR3 expression partially decreased after cryopreservation.

UMI-labeled 5' RACE yielded the TRB cDNA libraries. TCRdb reanalyzed the 5' RACE reads and collapses them to one entry per CDR3 protein, without DNA. The table gives 100,000 to 150,000 distinct CDR3 sequences; the top ten clones make up 0.5% to 0.75% of it. The chain joins TRBV13 to TRBJ2-7; the TRBD1 assignment by TCRdb is unverifiable without DNA. This clonotype was obtained from a human donor in good health. Some clones in this sample may be carry-over from other donors' samples. Material: naive CXCR3+ CD8+ T cells from blood. Subset given: CD45RO-CCR7+CD27+CD95- naive CD8+ T cells expressing CXCR3 (TNR3+). This CDR3 is CASSSAPGQPPSLSYEQYF.